These 8 T cell receptor beta chains originate from one sample sequenced in a study of blood T cell repertoires in COVID-19. The table came from immunoSEQ multiplex PCR; TCRdb's copy has only in-frame clones and leaves some out. This table has about 30,000 clones, roughly two thirds appearing once. Sequencing was carried out using peripheral blood. Source of these receptors: a human donor in a cohort sampled during active COVID-19.

This chain connects TRBV19 to TRBJ2-7; D ambiguous. V shed 5 bases and J shed 6 bases, with 17 bases lying between them. Germline V gene sequence: CDR1 LNHDA, CDR2 SQIVND (reference sequence). There are 14 residues in the CDR3. The CDR3 spells CASSQSAALSEQYF. The CDR3 region has the DNA TGTGCCAGTAGTCAGTCGGCGGCTTTGAGCGAGCAGTACTTC.

For the CDR3, the DNA is TGTGCCAGCAGCTTAGCTCGGACTACGGGGGAGCAGTACTTC. It specifies CASSLARTTGEQYF. The chain has TRBV7-2 and TRBJ2-7; a weak D match, TRBD2 (6 bases). This CDR3 spans 14 amino acids. Trimming cost V 0 bases and J 7 bases, with 13 bases left between them. Germline-derived CDR1 and CDR2 are SGHTA and FQGNSA.

The chain carries TRBV6-5 and TRBJ1-2, with TRBD1 as a possible D gene (6 bases). Germline CDR1 reads MNHEY; CDR2 reads SVGAGI. The CDR3 loop spans 16 amino acids. V was clipped by 2 bases and J by 3 bases, with 16 bases between them. CDR3 nucleotide sequence: TGTGCCAGCAGTTACCGGGGATTGCAGGGGTACTATGGCTACACCTTC. This translates into CASSYRGLQGYYGYTF.

This clone was seen more than once but under ten times. This chain uses TRBV2 with TRBJ2-7; 10 bases fit TRBD2. Trimming at V came to 6 bases and at J to 2 bases, leaving 1 base not matched to a gene. The CDR3 spans 13 residues. Per germline, CDR1 SNHLY and CDR2 FYNNEI. CDR3 sequence: CASSGLAAYEQYF. Written as DNA, the CDR3 is TGTGCCAGCAGCGGACTAGCGGCCTACGAGCAGTACTTC.

V is TRBV29-1 and J is TRBJ2-2, with D perhaps TRBD2 (6 bases). This CDR3 comprises 16 residues. The V and J ends lost 6 bases and 2 bases respectively, with 19 bases between them. Germline V lookup: CDR1 SQVTM, CDR2 ANQGSEA. The CDR3 DNA sequence: TGCAGCGTGGGGAAGGAGGGTTCGACAAACACCGGGGAGCTGTTTTTT. Its translation: CSVGKEGSTNTGELFF.

This rearrangement joins TRBV7-2 to TRBJ2-7; the D is unclear. Germline V CDR1 and CDR2: SGHTA, FQGNSA. The CDR3 consists of 13 residues. V gave up 0 bases and J gave up 3 bases, with 6 bases separating them. The CDR3, as DNA: TGTGCCAGCAGCTTAGCACTTTACTACGAGCAGTACTTC. Its translation: CASSLALYYEQYF.

The chain is built from TRBV2 and TRBJ1-6; D might be TRBD1 (6 bases). V was shortened by 2 bases and J by 10 bases, with 18 bases between the two germline ends. This CDR3 region has 16 residues. Germline V gene lookup returns CDR1 SNHLY and CDR2 FYNNEI. The CDR3 is CASSESGGRVGSPLHF. CDR3 bases: TGTGCCAGCAGTGAATCGGGGGGCCGAGTAGGCTCACCCCTCCACTTT.

The chain has TRBV24-1 and TRBJ1-3, with TRBD1 matching over 7 bases. The junction had 0 bases not matched to a gene; V was cut back by 6 bases and J by 2 bases. There are 13 residues in the CDR3. Germline CDR1 reads KGHDR; CDR2 reads SFDVKD. The CDR3 spells CATSTGAGNTIYF. The CDR3 DNA is TGTGCCACCAGTACAGGGGCTGGAAACACCATATATTTT.